Presented here are 22 T cell receptor beta chains from one specimen sequenced in a study of beta chain features in type 1 diabetes. For these receptors, no antigen is known. Expressed TCRB transcripts were sequenced because the isolated RNA had all been reverse transcribed beforehand. TCRdb's copy holds only in-frame clones and misses some; the assay was immunoSEQ multiplex PCR. Of about 650,000 clones in the sample, approximately 13% were seen once. Notes on the study in general: Within each of all four CD4+ subsets, Type 1 diabetes patients had TCRB CDR3s that were moderately but significantly shorter.

Material: naive CD4+ T cells from blood. All receptors derive from a man aged 25 to 45 with type 1 diabetes.

The gene calls are TRBV6-5 and TRBJ2-5; 12 positions agree with TRBD1. Germline V gene lookup returns CDR1 MNHEY and CDR2 SVGAGI. The CDR3 length is 15 residues. With V trimmed by 6 bases and J by 4 bases, 6 bases remained unmatched. The CDR3 spells CASRPGQGAGETQYF. The CDR3 DNA follows: TGTGCCAGCAGGCCGGGACAGGGGGCGGGAGAGACCCAGTACTTC.

This clone was detected only a few times. This chain uses TRBV6-6 with TRBJ1-2; D is uncertain. This CDR3 has 12 residues. The germline V gene has CDR1 MNHNY and CDR2 SVGAGI (reference sequence). Trimming cost V 5 bases and J 8 bases, with 12 bases left between them. The CDR3 loop reads CASSRGIGGYTF. The CDR3 DNA follows: TGTGCCAGCAGTCGCGGGATTGGGGGCTACACCTTC.

In this sample, this clone turned up a few times. The rearrangement links TRBV9 to TRBJ2-5; the D gene is possibly TRBD2 (6 bases). The CDR3 extends over 15 amino acids. V was cut by 2 bases and J by 4 bases, with 15 bases left in between. Per germline, CDR1 SGDLS and CDR2 YYNGEE. In DNA form, the CDR3 reads TGTGCCAGCAGCGTCTCTAGGGAGGAGGGAGAGACCCAGTACTTC. This gives the protein CASSVSREEGETQYF.

The V call is TRBV5-1, the J call TRBJ1-4, with D perhaps TRBD1 (6 bases). CDR3 length: 17 amino acids. The V gene lost 3 bases and the J gene lost 6 bases, with 21 bases spanning the gap. CDR1 and CDR2 (germline): SGHRS, YFSETQ. CDR3 amino acids: CASSSSGWGARYEKLFF. In nucleotides, the CDR3 is TGCGCCAGCAGCTCCTCCGGGTGGGGGGCGCGGTATGAAAAACTGTTTTTT.

This chain uses TRBV5-1 with TRBJ2-1; the match to TRBD2 covers 9 bases. The J segment lost 4 bases and the V segment lost 0 bases, leaving 5 bases of the junction unmatched. The CDR3 length is 16 residues. Germline V gene sequence: CDR1 SGHRS, CDR2 YFSETQ. The DNA for the CDR3 is TGCGCCAGCAGCTTGGATAAGACTAGCGGTTACAATGAGCAGTTCTTC. Its protein product is CASSLDKTSGYNEQFF.

The chain carries TRBV4-2 and TRBJ1-1; maybe TRBD1 (5 bases). The CDR3 has 16 amino acids. Germline V gives CDR1 LGHNA, CDR2 YNFKEQ. V was cut by 0 bases and J by 0 bases, with 11 bases left in between. The CDR3 DNA follows: TGTGCCAGCAGCCAAGATTCCGGGGGATTGAACACTGAAGCTTTCTTT. Residues: CASSQDSGGLNTEAFF.

About this clone: Other nucleotide sequences from this sample produce the same CDR3. V is TRBV28 and J is TRBJ2-6; D is unresolved. In germline, CDR1 is MDHEN, CDR2 SYDVKM. CDR3 length: 16 residues. Trimming took off 2 bases at V and 0 bases at J, with 8 bases between the two ends. CDR3 loop: CASSLATASGANVLTF. The CDR3 region has the DNA TGTGCCAGCAGTTTAGCAACAGCCTCTGGGGCCAACGTCCTGACTTTC.

This clone was detected a few times. The chain recombines TRBV4-3 with TRBJ1-1; a weak D match, TRBD1 (6 bases). Germline CDR1 reads LGHNA; CDR2 reads YSLEER. Between the trimmed V and J ends, which lost 6 bases and 5 bases, there was a span of 16 bases. This CDR3 has 14 amino acids. The CDR3 DNA reads as TGCGCCAGCAGGGGGGGAGGGGGTTGGACTGAAGCTTTCTTT. Encoded protein: CASRGGGGWTEAFF.

This clone has just a few counts. The rearrangement joins TRBV10-3 to TRBJ2-7, with a weak D call TRBD1 (6 bases). Germline lookup yields CDR1 ENHRY and CDR2 SYGVKD. The CDR3 is 15 residues long. V gave up 10 bases and J gave up 0 bases, with 19 bases separating them. CDR3 region: CATGTGTRSSYEQYF. The CDR3 DNA follows: TGTGCCACCGGGACCGGGACACGAAGCTCCTACGAGCAGTACTTC.

V is TRBV7-6 and J is TRBJ1-6, with 9 bases that match TRBD1. V shed 5 bases, J shed 7 bases, and the junction held 6 bases outside the gene matches. CDR3 length: 15 amino acids. The germline gives CDR1 SGHVS, CDR2 FNYEAQ. This CDR3 is CASSPTGQGNSPLHF. As DNA, the CDR3 is TGTGCCAGCAGCCCCACCGGACAGGGGAATTCACCCCTCCACTTT.

This clone was seen more than once but under ten times. This sequence joins TRBV12-5 and TRBJ2-1; 10 bases align to TRBD2. J was trimmed by 9 bases and V by 3 bases; bases with no gene match: 2. The germline V gene has CDR1 LGHNT and CDR2 FRNRAP. The CDR3 has 13 residues. For the CDR3, the DNA is TGTGCTAGTGGTTTTACTAGCGGGGTTGAGCAGTTCTTC. Translation: CASGFTSGVEQFF.

This clone has only a few counts. The J gene is TRBJ1-1, the V gene TRBV11-3; tentatively, D is TRBD1 (5 bases). Germline V gene data show CDR1 as SGHNT and CDR2 as YENEEA. V was trimmed by 6 bases and J by 1 base, leaving 15 bases between them. The CDR3 contains 15 residues. The CDR3 nucleotides read TGTGCCAGCAGGCTCCCCGGGACGGCGAACACTGAAGCTTTCTTT. This sequence encodes CASRLPGTANTEAFF.

The chain recombines TRBV9 with TRBJ2-7; maybe TRBD2 (5 bases). From germline, CDR1 is SGDLS and CDR2 YYNGEE. V was clipped by 0 bases and J by 2 bases, with 15 bases between them. The CDR3 length is 16 residues. The CDR3 region is CASSVGGQPPTYEQYF. The CDR3 DNA follows: TGTGCCAGCAGCGTAGGCGGGCAGCCGCCGACCTACGAGCAGTACTTC.

A few counts support this clone. V gene TRBV10-3 combines with J gene TRBJ2-2; D possibly corresponds to TRBD2 (5 bases). Deletions cut 6 bases from V and 0 bases from J, with 11 bases between. CDR1 ENHRY and CDR2 SYGVKD come from the germline V gene. The CDR3 has 15 amino acids. The CDR3 loop is CAISAPGTNTGELFF. The CDR3 coding sequence is TGTGCCATCAGCGCTCCGGGGACGAACACCGGGGAGCTGTTTTTT.

Only a few counts were recorded for this clone. The chain is built from TRBV25-1 and TRBJ1-1; maybe TRBD1 (6 bases). Per germline, CDR1 MGHDK and CDR2 SYGVNS. The CDR3 totals 14 residues. Trimming took 2 bases from V and 6 from J, leaving 13 bases between them. The DNA for the CDR3 is TGTGCCAGCAGTGAAAGCGGGGGCTCCGCTGAAGCTTTCTTT. Translated: CASSESGGSAEAFF.

The chain carries TRBV5-5 and TRBJ2-5; the D gene is possibly TRBD2 (6 bases). CDR1 SGHKS and CDR2 YYEKEE come from the germline V gene (reference sequence). This CDR3 has 13 amino acids. V lost 2 bases and J 4 bases, leaving 9 bases between the germline ends. The chain's CDR3 is CASSFQGGETQYF. Here the CDR3 DNA reads TGTGCCAGCAGCTTTCAGGGAGGAGAGACCCAGTACTTC.

The rearrangement links TRBV25-1 to TRBJ1-4; D possibly corresponds to TRBD1 (6 bases). The ends were cut back, 2 bases at V and 8 bases at J, with 15 bases in the middle. Per the germline V gene, CDR1 is MGHDK and CDR2 is SYGVNS. CDR3 length equals 15 residues. The CDR3 protein is CASSEPQGHNEKLFF. DNA for the CDR3: TGTGCCAGCAGTGAACCCCAGGGGCATAACGAAAAACTGTTTTTT.

This clone was observed a few times. The chain combines TRBV4-3 with TRBJ1-3; no reliable D call. V was pared by 0 bases and J by 3 bases, with 9 bases between. CDR3 size: 15 residues. Looked up from germline, CDR1 is LGHNA and CDR2 is YSLEER. DNA of the CDR3: TGCGCCAGCAGCCAAGATCCCGGGAATGGAAACACCATATATTTT. Encoded protein: CASSQDPGNGNTIYF.

This clone was seen a handful of times. The chain recombines TRBV6-1 with TRBJ1-1, with 10 nucleotides matching TRBD1. Germline trimming cut 5 bases from V and 4 bases from J; bases unmatched to any gene: 7. In germline, CDR1 is MNHNS, CDR2 SASEGT. This CDR3 contains 15 residues. DNA of the CDR3: TGTGCCAGCAGTACCCGACAGGGGGCAAGCACTGAAGCTTTCTTT. It encodes CASSTRQGASTEAFF.

This clone was picked up a small number of times. The V call is TRBV6-1, the J call TRBJ1-2; D gene ambiguous. The germline V gene encodes CDR1 MNHNS and CDR2 SASEGT. V lost 3 bases to trimming and J lost 5 bases, with 16 bases between them. The CDR3 runs 15 residues. The CDR3 here is CASSDTNSIGYGYTF. CDR3 bases: TGTGCCAGCAGTGATACCAACAGCATCGGGTATGGCTACACCTTC.

J is TRBJ2-4 and V is TRBV7-2; 8 nucleotides line up with TRBD1. Germline CDR1 reads SGHTA; CDR2 reads FQGNSA. V was pared by 1 base and J by 7 bases, with 0 bases of the junction left unmatched. The CDR3 is 13 amino acids. The CDR3, as DNA: TGTGCCAGCAGCTTAGGGACAGGGAACATTCAGTACTTC. The encoded protein is CASSLGTGNIQYF.

The rearrangement uses TRBV7-2 and TRBJ2-7; D tentatively fits TRBD1 or TRBD2 (5 bases each). The germline V gene encodes CDR1 SGHTA and CDR2 FQGNSA. The CDR3 loop spans 16 amino acids. Trimming removed 1 base from V and 2 bases from J, with 15 bases in between. Here the CDR3 reads CASSLVVSEGTYEQYF. The DNA for the CDR3 is TGTGCCAGCAGCTTAGTTGTGAGCGAGGGGACCTACGAGCAGTACTTC.